The 17 T cell receptor beta chains presented below share a single source sample, sequenced in a study of control samples from healthy donors and cancer patients (TCRdb year 2020). Receptors were amplified or captured by the immunoSEQ multiplex PCR assay. TCRdb mirrors the immuneACCESS table, restricted to in-frame sequences. Some clones are absent from its copies; in checked studies, under half trace to an unresolved V gene, and the reason for the others is unknown. The sample yields around 76,000 clones; about nine tenths were counted once. About 9.9% of the sample lies in the top ten. Sequencing was performed on PBMCs. The source of these receptors is a woman aged 50 to 60 with colorectal cancer.

The chain carries TRBV7-9 and TRBJ2-5; D not certain. The germline V gene encodes CDR1 SEHNR and CDR2 FQNEAQ (reference sequence). The CDR3 covers 13 residues. The V gene lost 7 bases and the J gene lost 4 bases, with 13 bases spanning the gap. The CDR3 DNA reads TGTGCCAGCACCCCAGGTGTCGGAGAGACCCAGTACTTC. Its protein product is CASTPGVGETQYF.

The chain uses TRBV5-6 and TRBJ2-5, with unresolved D. The CDR3 has 15 residues. V dropped 0 bases and J dropped 1 base, with 10 bases sitting between them. Germline V gene lookup returns CDR1 SGHDT and CDR2 YYEEEE. This chain's CDR3 is CASSLVRHLQETQYF. The DNA of the CDR3 is TGTGCCAGCAGCTTGGTTCGACATCTCCAAGAGACCCAGTACTTC.

This clone was seen a handful of times. The chain recombines TRBV24-1 with TRBJ2-5, with 9 bases lining up with TRBD2. The ends lost 5 bases at V and 1 base at J; junction bases unmatched: 4. The V gene's germline CDR1 is KGHDR and CDR2 SFDVKD. The CDR3 sequence is 15 residues long. The CDR3 coding sequence is TGTGCCACCAGTGCGAGCGGGGGGCCCCAAGAGACCCAGTACTTC. Translated, it gives CATSASGGPQETQYF.

This sequence joins TRBV6-6 and TRBJ1-2; TRBD1 matches 8 bases. Trimming at V came to 4 bases and at J to 2 bases, leaving 9 bases not matched to a gene. Per the germline V gene, CDR1 is MNHNY and CDR2 is SVGAGI (reference sequence). The CDR3 spans 16 residues. The CDR3 region is CASSSPTRQGNYGYTF. In DNA, the CDR3 is TGTGCCAGCAGTTCCCCGACCAGACAGGGGAACTATGGCTACACCTTC.

The CDR3: CASSKARGAPLHF. The CDR3 nucleotides are TGTGCCAGTAGTAAGGCGAGGGGCGCACCCCTCCACTTT. V and J are TRBV19 and TRBJ1-6; tentatively, D is TRBD1 (5 bases). The germline V gene encodes CDR1 LNHDA and CDR2 SQIVND (reference sequence). Trimming took 4 bases from V and 11 from J, leaving 12 bases between them. This CDR3 has 13 amino acids.

The chain joins TRBV7-8 to TRBJ1-2; TRBD1 matches at 7 bases. Trimming removed 5 bases from V and 2 bases from J; junction bases left unmatched: 2. Germline CDR1 and CDR2: SGHVS and FQNEAQ. This CDR3 has 13 amino acids. Here the CDR3 reads CASSMDRNYGYTF. DNA for the CDR3: TGTGCCAGCAGCATGGACAGGAACTATGGCTACACCTTC.

The V gene is TRBV19, the J gene TRBJ2-5, with TRBD2 matching over 9 bases. Germline CDR1 LNHDA, CDR2 SQIVND (reference sequence). J lost 5 bases, V lost 6 bases, and 7 bases had no gene match. The CDR3 spans 14 residues. The CDR3 bases are TGTGCCAGTAGACAGACTAGCGGATGGGAGACCCAGTACTTC. It translates to CASRQTSGWETQYF.

With respect to this clone: This may come from a read error, since a much larger clone is one base off. Within the sample, other DNA sequences also encode this same CDR3. The V call is TRBV12-5, the J call TRBJ2-6, with 7 bases lining up with TRBD2. The CDR3 has 15 amino acids. CDR1 is LGHNT and CDR2 is FRNRAP in the germline V gene. The CDR3 DNA sequence: TGTGCTTGTGGTTTGGGGGGGACTGGGGCCAACGTCCTGACTTTC. This gives the protein CACGLGGTGANVLTF.

The chain links TRBV6-5 to TRBJ1-2, with D tentatively TRBD1 (5 bases). The V gene lost 6 bases and the J gene lost 7 bases, with 12 bases spanning the gap. CDR3 size: 12 residues. The V gene's germline CDR1 is MNHEY and CDR2 SVGAGI. CDR3 bases: TGTGCCAGCAGCACGGGACTCGGTGGCTACACCTTC. It yields the protein CASSTGLGGYTF.

The chain combines TRBV7-2 with TRBJ1-2; no reliable D call. V lost 5 bases and J lost 3, with 16 bases in between. From germline, CDR1 is SGHTA and CDR2 FQGNSA. The CDR3 loop spans 15 amino acids. The CDR3 nucleotides are TGTGCCAGCAGCCTAGTTATCGGGCTTCACTATGGCTACACCTTC. Encoded protein: CASSLVIGLHYGYTF.

The gene calls are TRBV2 and TRBJ1-5; D ambiguous. V dropped 5 bases and J dropped 2 bases, with 7 bases sitting between them. This CDR3 is built from 13 residues. CDR1 is SNHLY and CDR2 is FYNNEI in the germline V gene. CDR3 coding DNA: TGTGCCAGCAGTTTAGTCGGCAATCAGCCCCAGCATTTT. Protein product: CASSLVGNQPQHF.

The V call is TRBV9, the J call TRBJ2-2; 12 nucleotides align to TRBD2. This CDR3 region has 16 residues. Germline CDR1 reads SGDLS; CDR2 reads YYNGEE. V shed 2 bases, J shed 7 bases, and the junction held 6 bases outside the gene matches. CDR3: CASSVLAGGPHGELFF. CDR3 nucleotides: TGTGCCAGCAGCGTGCTAGCGGGGGGGCCGCACGGGGAGCTGTTTTTT.

The CDR3, as DNA: TGCGCCAGCAGCTTGGGGGCCGGGACAAGCTCCTACGAGCAGTACGTC. The encoded protein is CASSLGAGTSSYEQYV. The gene calls are TRBV5-1 and TRBJ2-7; tentative D call: TRBD1 (6 bases). CDR1 is SGHRS and CDR2 is YFSETQ in the germline V gene. Trimming pared 0 bases from V and 0 bases from J, leaving 13 bases between. The CDR3 is made up of 16 amino acids.

J is TRBJ1-1 and V is TRBV6-2 or TRBV6-3, with D unclear. CDR3 length: 16 amino acids. Germline V lookup: CDR1 MNHEY, CDR2 SVGEGT. Trimming pared 5 bases from V and 6 bases from J, leaving 22 bases between. Written as DNA, the CDR3 is TGTGCCAGCAGTCAACCTATGCACTCCCCAAGGCCTGAAGCTTTCTTT. This sequence encodes CASSQPMHSPRPEAFF.

The chain combines TRBV6-6 with TRBJ2-1; TRBD2 matches at 8 bases. Germline V lookup: CDR1 MNHNY, CDR2 SVGAGI (reference sequence). V trimming: 2 bases; J trimming: 6 bases; junction bases outside the gene matches: 3. The CDR3 runs 14 residues. The CDR3 loop is CASSYPGGANEQFF. CDR3 in DNA: TGTGCCAGCAGTTACCCCGGGGGGGCCAATGAGCAGTTCTTC.

The rearrangement uses TRBV3-1 (or the pseudogene TRBV3-2) and TRBJ2-5; 10 positions match TRBD2. The CDR3 totals 16 residues. Germline loops: CDR1 LGHDT, CDR2 YNNKEL (reference sequence). Trimming at V came to 7 bases and at J to 0 bases, leaving 8 bases not matched to a gene. CDR3 amino acids: CASKGWTSGYQETQYF. CDR3 nucleotides: TGTGCCAGCAAAGGATGGACTAGCGGATACCAAGAGACCCAGTACTTC.

The chain uses TRBV12-3 or TRBV12-4 and TRBJ1-2; D gene ambiguous. V was pared by 3 bases and J by 4 bases, with 9 bases between. The CDR3 totals 13 residues. The CDR3 is CASSFWSGYGYTF. CDR3 in DNA: TGTGCCAGCAGTTTTTGGTCAGGCTATGGCTACACCTTC.